This T cell receptor (beta chain) was retrieved from a study of T cell changes during pregnancy in multiple sclerosis. Sequencing used immunoSEQ multiplex PCR; TCRdb keeps in-frame clones, though not all of them. The table has approximately 73,000 clones, around 90% seen once. Sequencing used CD4+ T cells from peripheral blood mononuclear cells, obtained before pregnancy. This clonotype was sampled from a female donor with multiple sclerosis, enrolled in a pregnancy study.

The CDR3 protein is CASSLVIAGAQGQFF. The CDR3 nucleotides are TGTGCCAGCAGCTTAGTGATAGCGGGAGCCCAAGGCCAGTTCTTC. J is TRBJ2-1 and V is TRBV11-2; TRBD2 agrees at 9 bases. Trimming cost V 1 base and J 13 bases; bases outside gene matches: 11. CDR3 size: 15 residues. Germline V gene lookup returns CDR1 SGHAT and CDR2 FQNNGV.